This TCR beta chain was identified during a study of T cell changes during pregnancy in multiple sclerosis. The CDR3 consists of 12 residues. Germline values: CDR1 SQVTM, CDR2 ANQGSEA. The V gene end was trimmed by 8 bases and the J gene end by 5 bases; junction bases not matched to a gene: 8. Profiling relied on immunoSEQ multiplex PCR, and the TCRdb table lists in-frame clones only, not all of them. The data show about 92,000 clones, roughly 92% seen once. The sequenced sample was peripheral blood, obtained in the first trimester of pregnancy. The source of this sequence is a female donor with multiple sclerosis, enrolled in a pregnancy study. V is TRBV29-1 and J is TRBJ1-2; TRBD1 aligns across 7 bases. The CDR3 nucleotides are TGCAGCTTCGGAGGGGGCAATTATGGCTACACCTTC. This gives the protein CSFGGGNYGYTF.